This T cell receptor (beta chain) was recovered during a study of T cells after yellow fever vaccination (dated by TCRdb to about 2019). About the study as a whole: The SMART-Seq v4 Ultra Low Input RNA kit was used to prepare libraries from fractions with low cell numbers. To follow T-cell clones before and after primary and booster YFV17D yellow fever vaccination, bulk TCR alpha and beta repertoires were sequenced over time. Blood was drawn at multiple timepoints before and after primary and secondary immunization, with bulk PBMC replicates and cell subsets isolated. Two healthy male donors, one aged 18 to 30 and one aged 30 to 40 years, made up the cohort.

TCR cDNA was made using 5'RACE template switching, a step that added a universal primer site and unique molecular identifiers. Priming of cDNA synthesis was performed from both the TCR alpha and TCR beta constant segments. Two PCR steps were used to amplify libraries, with sample barcodes and sequencing adapters being added in the second step. Sequencing of libraries was performed on Illumina HiSeq 2500 (2x100 bp) or NovaSeq (2x150 bp). The source study handled its data this way. Reads were demultiplexed and collapsed into UMI consensus sequences with MIGEC, and V(D)J alignment was performed with MiXCR. Using edgeR on replicate PBMC samples, clonotypes were called vaccine-responding if FDR was below 0.01 and the log2 fold change was above 5 up to day 15. Bulk clonotypes were assigned CD4 or CD8 identity according to which sequenced CD4 or CD8 repertoire held them at higher abundance. Using fastp trimming at Q25 and MiXCR clonotype assembly, TCRdb reanalyzed the public sequencing data and kept in-frame beta chains. CDR3 protein duplicates are merged, each entry listing the most common genes and DNA. The V and J calls and clone size come from TCRdb's table, not from the authors' own analysis. The table for this sample lists roughly 500,000 distinct CDR3 sequences; around 21% of them were counted only once. Roughly an eighth of the sample comes from the top ten.

The label giving this sample's treatment or condition can be read as: live attenuated yellow fever vaccine strain. Two biological replicates of bulk PBMCs were collected at each blood-draw timepoint. A standard Ficoll-Paque protocol was used to isolate PBMCs from peripheral blood. RNA was extracted with TriZol from bulk PBMCs, CD4 and CD8 fractions, and dextramer-positive and dextramer-negative fractions. Findings and caveats that apply to the study as a whole: A small fraction of clonotypes showed up in both the CD4 and CD8 compartments, probably as a result of convergent recombination. Because the study included only a couple of donors, the extent to which the findings can be generalized is limited. Computational filtering was needed because FACS-sorted repertoires could contain abundant contaminating clonotypes from the bulk population. The secondary T-cell response was weaker than the primary response but faster, peaking on day 5 instead of day 15. Most clones expanded after primary vaccination (around 96% of CD4 and roughly 90% of CD8) were re-detected after the booster, suggesting that broad memory maintenance occurred.

Ends trimmed: V by 7 bases, J by 3 bases; bases unmatched to a gene: 4. From the germline V gene (reference sequence), CDR1 is MNHEY and CDR2 is SMNVEV. Reading from cysteine to phenylalanine, the CDR3 counts 14 amino acids. This entry keeps only the CDR3 DNA: 42 bases, framed from base 1. This clonotype was recorded a few times. There is no known antigen for this receptor. The input lacks base qualities; no much larger clone sits a single base away. The chain is assembled from TRBV27 and TRBJ2-3; TRBD2 aligns with 10 central bases. This specimen consisted of PBMCs, obtained 15 days after the yellow fever booster vaccination. This clonotype was obtained from a man aged 25 to 40 who received the YFV17D yellow fever vaccine. At the DNA level, the sequence is TGTGCCAGCACCGTAGCGGGAGGAACAGATACGCAGTATTTT. Its amino acids are CASTVAGGTDTQYF.